The rows below give T cell receptor beta chains drawn from one sample of a study of technical replicates of blood from a handful of donors. TCRdb keeps only in-frame clones here, not all; method: immunoSEQ multiplex PCR. This table has about 91,000 clones, just under 95% appearing once. The sequencing sample was made of T cells isolated from PBMCs. The origin of the receptors is a human donor in good health. The CDR3 runs from the conserved cysteine through the conserved F or W. The D gene is left open where the match is weak. Rows may omit the clone size; those that give it use once, few, many or a size class.

v_call: TRBV7-6
j_call: TRBJ1-2
clone_size: .
d_call: .
cdr3_aa: CASSLGTDSFYGYTF
cdr3_nt: TGTGCCAGCAGCTTAGGGACAGACTCGTTCTATGGCTACACCTTC

v_call: TRBV15
j_call: TRBJ1-2
clone_size: .
d_call: .
cdr3_aa: CATSRGRGNYGYTF
cdr3_nt: TGTGCCACCAGCAGGGGACGGGGGAACTATGGCTACACCTTC

v_call: TRBV7-9
j_call: TRBJ1-6
clone_size: .
d_call: .
cdr3_aa: CASSLTQGFNSPLHF
cdr3_nt: TGTGCCAGCAGCTTGACTCAGGGATTTAATTCACCCCTCCACTTT

v_call: TRBV18
j_call: TRBJ1-4
clone_size: .
d_call: TRBD1
cdr3_aa: CASSPPNVDRDEKLFF
cdr3_nt: TGTGCCAGCTCACCACCTAACGTGGACAGGGATGAAAAACTGTTTTTT

v_call: TRBV9
j_call: TRBJ2-7
clone_size: .
d_call: TRBD1
cdr3_aa: CASSGGQASSYEQYF
cdr3_nt: TGTGCCAGCAGCGGAGGACAGGCCTCCTCCTACGAGCAGTACTTC

v_call: TRBV5-4
j_call: TRBJ1-2
clone_size: once
d_call: TRBD1
cdr3_aa: CASTNPRTGQGGYTF
cdr3_nt: TGTGCCAGCACCAACCCCAGGACAGGGCAGGGTGGCTACACCTTC

v_call: TRBV6-1
j_call: TRBJ2-2
clone_size: .
d_call: .
cdr3_aa: CASDSSVVRGGELFF
cdr3_nt: TGTGCCAGCGATTCTAGCGTGGTACGGGGCGGGGAGCTGTTTTTT

v_call: TRBV6-1
j_call: TRBJ1-1
clone_size: .
d_call: TRBD1
cdr3_aa: CASRTGLYEAFF
cdr3_nt: TGTGCCAGCAGGACAGGGCTATATGAAGCTTTCTTT

v_call: TRBV27
j_call: TRBJ2-3
clone_size: .
d_call: .
cdr3_aa: CASSLADTQYF
cdr3_nt: TGTGCCAGCAGCCTCGCAGATACGCAGTATTTT

v_call: TRBV11-2
j_call: TRBJ2-2
clone_size: few
d_call: .
cdr3_aa: CASSPRFERKELFF
cdr3_nt: TGTGCCAGCAGCCCGCGATTCGAGCGCAAGGAGCTGTTTTTT

v_call: TRBV28
j_call: TRBJ1-2
clone_size: .
d_call: TRBD1
cdr3_aa: CASSLIGTGGNSYGYTF
cdr3_nt: TGTGCCAGCAGTTTAATTGGGACAGGGGGGAACTCCTATGGCTACACCTTC

v_call: TRBV27
j_call: TRBJ2-7
clone_size: .
d_call: .
cdr3_aa: CASSPRGGAYEQYF
cdr3_nt: TGTGCCAGCAGTCCCCGGGGTGGAGCCTACGAGCAGTACTTC

v_call: TRBV2
j_call: TRBJ1-1
clone_size: .
d_call: .
cdr3_aa: CASTYPSGTEAFF
cdr3_nt: TGTGCCAGCACCTACCCGTCGGGGACTGAAGCTTTCTTT

v_call: TRBV7-8
j_call: TRBJ2-7
clone_size: .
d_call: TRBD1
cdr3_aa: CASSVRDRGAVQYF
cdr3_nt: TGTGCCAGCAGCGTCCGGGACAGGGGAGCAGTGCAGTACTTC